This T cell receptor (beta chain) originates from a study of T cell changes during pregnancy in multiple sclerosis (dated by TCRdb to between 2017 and 2020). Describing the broader study: The study looked at changes in the T cell repertoire across pregnancy in women with multiple sclerosis.

The receptor library was made with the immunoSEQ multiplex PCR assay. TCRdb took over this immuneACCESS table, retaining in-frame rearrangements with V and J assigned. Such tables are incomplete; in checked studies, under half of the missing clones stem from an unresolved V gene, and the remainder is unexplained. Counted in this sample were approximately 110,000 clones; about 94% of them appeared once. Jointly, the top ten make up more than 1.5% of the sample. Worth noting for this clone: No antigen is known for it. Per-base quality was not reported, and no clone a single base away is much larger than it.

CDR1 and CDR2 are drawn from the germline V gene (reference sequence): SGHNT, YYREEE. Unmatched junction bases come to 5, with V trimmed by 0 bases and J by 4 bases. Its CDR3 holds 15 amino acids, cysteine through phenylalanine. Just CDR3 DNA is preserved here, 45 bases in frame from base 1. The chain couples TRBV5-4 to TRBJ2-7; the junction holds 9 bases that match TRBD1. The material sequenced was peripheral blood, taken in the third trimester of pregnancy. The TCR originated in a female donor with multiple sclerosis, enrolled in a pregnancy study. The CDR3 sequence is CASSLGGTGLYEQYF. The DNA reads as follows: TGTGCCAGCAGCTTGGGCGGGACAGGGTTGTACGAGCAGTACTTC.